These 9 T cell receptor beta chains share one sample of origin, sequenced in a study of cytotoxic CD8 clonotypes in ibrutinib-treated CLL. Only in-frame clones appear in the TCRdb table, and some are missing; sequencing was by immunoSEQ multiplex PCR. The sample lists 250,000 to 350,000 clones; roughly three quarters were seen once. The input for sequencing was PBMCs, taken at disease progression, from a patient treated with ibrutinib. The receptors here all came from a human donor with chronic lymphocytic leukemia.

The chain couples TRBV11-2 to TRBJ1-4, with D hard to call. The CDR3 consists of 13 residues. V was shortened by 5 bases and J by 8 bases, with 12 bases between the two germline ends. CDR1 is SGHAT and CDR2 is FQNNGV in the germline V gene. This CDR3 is CASSPSREEKLFF. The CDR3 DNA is TGTGCCAGCAGCCCATCCCGAGAGGAAAAACTGTTTTTT.

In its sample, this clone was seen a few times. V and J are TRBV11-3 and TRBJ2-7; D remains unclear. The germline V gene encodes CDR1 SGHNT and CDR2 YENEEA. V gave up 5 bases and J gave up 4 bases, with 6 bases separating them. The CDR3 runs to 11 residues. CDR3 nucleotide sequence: TGTGCCAGCAGCGAAGGTTACGAGCAGTACTTC. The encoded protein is CASSEGYEQYF.

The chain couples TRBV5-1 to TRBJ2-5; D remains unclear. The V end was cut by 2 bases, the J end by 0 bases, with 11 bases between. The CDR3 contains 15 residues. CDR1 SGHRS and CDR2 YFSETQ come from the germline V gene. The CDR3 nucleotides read TGCGCCAGCAGCTTAGGGTTTTTATACCAAGAGACCCAGTACTTC. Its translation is CASSLGFLYQETQYF.

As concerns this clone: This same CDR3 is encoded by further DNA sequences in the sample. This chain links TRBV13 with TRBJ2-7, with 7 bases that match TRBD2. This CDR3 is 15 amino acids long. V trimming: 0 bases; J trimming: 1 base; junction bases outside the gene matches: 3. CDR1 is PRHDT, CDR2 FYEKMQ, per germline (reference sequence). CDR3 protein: CASSLGGRSSYEQYF. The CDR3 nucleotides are TGTGCCAGCAGCTTAGGCGGGAGGTCGTCCTACGAGCAGTACTTC.

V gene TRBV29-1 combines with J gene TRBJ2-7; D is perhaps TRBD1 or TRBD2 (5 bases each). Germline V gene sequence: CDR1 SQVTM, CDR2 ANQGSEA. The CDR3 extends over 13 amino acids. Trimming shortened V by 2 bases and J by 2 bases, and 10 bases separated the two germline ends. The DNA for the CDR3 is TGCAGCGTTGAACGGGACGGCACCTACGAGCAGTACTTC. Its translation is CSVERDGTYEQYF.

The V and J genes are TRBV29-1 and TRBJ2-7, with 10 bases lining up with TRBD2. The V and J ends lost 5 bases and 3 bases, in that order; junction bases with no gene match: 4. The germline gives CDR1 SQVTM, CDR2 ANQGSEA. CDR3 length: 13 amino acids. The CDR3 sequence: CSVRAGGGYEQYF. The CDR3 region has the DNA TGCAGCGTTCGAGCGGGAGGGGGCTACGAGCAGTACTTC.

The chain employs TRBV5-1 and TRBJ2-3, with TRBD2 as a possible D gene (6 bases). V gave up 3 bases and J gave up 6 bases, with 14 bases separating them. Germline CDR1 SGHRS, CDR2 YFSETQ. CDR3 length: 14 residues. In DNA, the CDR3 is TGCGCCAGCAGCTGGACTATCAATCAGGATACGCAGTATTTT. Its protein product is CASSWTINQDTQYF.

CDR3 protein: CASSINLAGGPGEFF. The CDR3 region has the DNA TGTGCCAGTAGTATTAATCTAGCGGGAGGGCCGGGGGAGTTCTTC. V usage is TRBV19 and J usage is TRBJ2-1; 12 positions match TRBD2. The CDR3 is 15 residues long. Germline trimming cut 3 bases from V and 14 bases from J; bases unmatched to any gene: 11. The germline CDR1 and CDR2 sequences are LNHDA and SQIVND (reference sequence).

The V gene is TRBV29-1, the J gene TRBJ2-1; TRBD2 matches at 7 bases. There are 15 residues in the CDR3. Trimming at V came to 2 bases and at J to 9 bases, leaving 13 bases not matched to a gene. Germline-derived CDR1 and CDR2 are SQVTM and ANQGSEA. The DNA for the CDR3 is TGCAGCGTTGAAATCACGGGACTATATGTCCGTGAGCAGTTCTTC. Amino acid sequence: CSVEITGLYVREQFF.